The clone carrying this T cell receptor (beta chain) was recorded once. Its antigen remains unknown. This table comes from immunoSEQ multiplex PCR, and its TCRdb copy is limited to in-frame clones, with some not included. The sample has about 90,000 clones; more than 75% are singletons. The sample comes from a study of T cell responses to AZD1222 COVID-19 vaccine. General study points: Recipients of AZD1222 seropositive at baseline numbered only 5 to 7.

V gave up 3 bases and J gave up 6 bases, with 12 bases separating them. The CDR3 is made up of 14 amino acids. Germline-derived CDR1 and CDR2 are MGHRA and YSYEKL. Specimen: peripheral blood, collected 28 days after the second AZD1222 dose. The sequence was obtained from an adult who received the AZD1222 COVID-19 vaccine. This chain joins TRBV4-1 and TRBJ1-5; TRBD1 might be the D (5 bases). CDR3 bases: TGCGCCAGCAGCCATAGAGGGCAGGGTCAGCCCCAGCATTTT. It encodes CASSHRGQGQPQHF.